The 29 T cell receptor beta chains presented below share a single source sample, sequenced in a study of shared clonotypes between healthy human individuals. Profiled with immunoSEQ multiplex PCR; TCRdb holds only in-frame clones, not every one. The sample yields about 980,000 clones, roughly 72% seen once. Sequences were obtained from memory CD4+ T cells sorted from blood. The subset: CD45RA-negative fraction. The receptors were sampled from a man in his late teens or twenties in good health.

The chain joins TRBV5-5 to TRBJ2-3; the match to TRBD2 covers 10 bases. The V gene's germline CDR1 is SGHKS and CDR2 YYEKEE (reference sequence). This CDR3 contains 17 residues. Trimming at V came to 3 bases and at J to 4 bases, leaving 11 bases not matched to a gene. This chain's CDR3 is CASSSRVSGRSSDTQYF. CDR3 nucleotides: TGTGCCAGCAGCTCCCGGGTTAGCGGGAGGTCATCAGATACGCAGTATTTT.

Here the CDR3 reads CASSPINRGQFEETQYF. DNA for the CDR3: TGTGCCAGTAGTCCAATTAACAGGGGGCAGTTCGAAGAGACCCAGTACTTC. The V call is TRBV19, the J call TRBJ2-5; TRBD1 aligns across 9 bases. Germline V gives CDR1 LNHDA, CDR2 SQIVND (reference sequence). This CDR3 is 17 amino acids long. V gave up 5 bases and J gave up 3 bases; unmatched junction bases: 13.

The rearrangement joins TRBV5-6 to TRBJ2-1; 9 bases fit TRBD2. V was pared by 4 bases and J by 5 bases, with 10 bases of the junction left unmatched. Looked up from germline, CDR1 is SGHDT and CDR2 is YYEEEE. This CDR3 spans 16 amino acids. The CDR3 DNA sequence: TGTGCCAGCAGCCTCATGAGCGGGAGGTCCGACAATGAGCAGTTCTTC. Translating it yields CASSLMSGRSDNEQFF.

The chain uses TRBV6-1 and TRBJ1-6; tentatively, D is TRBD1 (6 bases). Germline-derived CDR1 and CDR2 are MNHNS and SASEGT. The CDR3 is 14 residues long. Trimming left V 4 bases short and J 10 bases short, with 14 bases between. In nucleotides, the CDR3 is TGTGCCAGCAGTGTGGGGGGGGCTGAGTCACCCCTCCACTTT. Translated: CASSVGGAESPLHF.

V and J are TRBV11-3 and TRBJ1-1; D unclear. This CDR3 comprises 13 residues. From germline, CDR1 is SGHNT and CDR2 YENEEA. The V gene lost 1 base and the J gene lost 6 bases, with 9 bases spanning the gap. The CDR3 DNA reads TGTGCCAGCAGCTTAGTCACGGCGGCTGAAGCTTTCTTT. It encodes CASSLVTAAEAFF.

The CDR3 DNA reads as TGTGCCAGCAGTGCATACAGGGGAAATGAGCAGTTCTTC. Its protein is CASSAYRGNEQFF. The chain employs TRBV27 and TRBJ2-1; TRBD1 aligns across 7 bases. The V and J ends lost 5 bases and 7 bases, in that order; junction bases with no gene match: 5. The CDR3 extends over 13 amino acids. Per the germline V gene, CDR1 is MNHEY and CDR2 is SMNVEV (reference sequence).

The chain has TRBV2 and TRBJ2-3; D not resolved. The germline V gene has CDR1 SNHLY and CDR2 FYNNEI. Trimming removed 2 bases at V and 0 bases at J, with 6 bases between. The CDR3 runs to 14 residues. CDR3 nucleotide sequence: TGTGCCAGCAGTGAAAATACTAGCACAGATACGCAGTATTTT. As protein: CASSENTSTDTQYF. The full variable domain, completed using reference TRBV2 and TRBJ2-3, is EPEVTQTPSHQVTQMGQEVILRCVPISNHLYFYWYRQILGQKVEFLVSFYNNEISEKSEIFDDQFSVERPDGSNFTLKIRSTKLEDSAMYFCASSENTSTDTQYFGPGTRLTVL.

This clone was picked up one time. This chain connects TRBV11-3 to TRBJ2-5; 12 bases match TRBD1. V lost 5 bases and J lost 3; bases outside the gene matches: 4. This CDR3 comprises 15 residues. Looked up from germline, CDR1 is SGHNT and CDR2 is YENEEA. This chain's CDR3 is CASSRGTGGEETQYF. The CDR3 DNA reads as TGTGCCAGCAGCCGGGGGACAGGGGGCGAAGAGACCCAGTACTTC.

The chain combines TRBV27 with TRBJ2-2; a possible D gene is TRBD1 (5 bases). V shed 1 base and J shed 0 bases, with 6 bases lying between them. The CDR3 is 15 amino acids. Germline CDR1 and CDR2: MNHEY and SMNVEV (reference sequence). The CDR3, as DNA: TGTGCCAGCAGTTTATTCAGGGCGAACACCGGGGAGCTGTTTTTT. Translating gives CASSLFRANTGELFF.

This rearrangement joins TRBV11-2 to TRBJ2-5, with D perhaps TRBD1 or TRBD2 (5 bases each). The CDR3 is 15 residues long. Germline V lookup: CDR1 SGHAT, CDR2 FQNNGV. Trimming took 0 bases from V and 4 from J, leaving 12 bases between them. CDR3 region: CASSLDRVGTETQYF. CDR3 nucleotides: TGTGCCAGCAGCTTAGATCGGGTAGGGACAGAGACCCAGTACTTC.

About this clone itself: Within the sample, other DNA sequences also encode this same CDR3. V and J are TRBV11-2 and TRBJ1-2, with D perhaps TRBD1 (6 bases). CDR1 and CDR2 (germline): SGHAT, FQNNGV. Trimming stripped 6 bases from V and 5 bases from J, with 13 bases between. There are 13 residues in the CDR3. CDR3 sequence reads: CASSLQGLYGYTF. The DNA for the CDR3 is TGTGCCAGCAGTCTACAGGGCCTGTATGGCTACACCTTC.

The gene calls are TRBV11-2 and TRBJ2-2; 14 positions agree with TRBD2. The CDR3 extends over 16 amino acids. The V gene's germline CDR1 is SGHAT and CDR2 FQNNGV. The J segment lost 6 bases and the V segment lost 5 bases, leaving 5 bases of the junction unmatched. CDR3 in amino acids: CASSPRTSGRSGELFF. CDR3 bases: TGTGCCAGCAGCCCGCGGACTAGCGGGAGGTCCGGGGAGCTGTTTTTT.

The V call is TRBV18, the J call TRBJ1-4; D is uncertain. CDR1 KGHSH and CDR2 LQKENI come from the germline V gene. The CDR3 is made up of 15 amino acids. Trimming took off 3 bases at V and 5 bases at J, with 13 bases between the two ends. The CDR3 loop reads CASSPQATGNEKLFF. The CDR3 DNA follows: TGTGCCAGCTCACCCCAAGCCACGGGCAATGAAAAACTGTTTTTT.

The table lists this clone with a count of one. The rearrangement links TRBV29-1 to TRBJ2-2, with 7 bases fitting TRBD2. V shed 7 bases and J 5 bases; nucleotides not matched to a gene: 16. The CDR3 has 16 amino acids. In germline, CDR1 is SQVTM, CDR2 ANQGSEA. The CDR3 coding sequence is TGCAGCGGGCGAGGGAGGGCAGCGGGACCGACCGGGGAGCTGTTTTTT. Translating gives CSGRGRAAGPTGELFF.

This sequence joins TRBV16 and TRBJ2-4; TRBD1 agrees at 7 bases. Trimming at V came to 4 bases and at J to 7 bases, leaving 10 bases not matched to a gene. Germline lookup yields CDR1 KGHSY and CDR2 FQNENV. The length of the CDR3 is 15 residues. In DNA form, the CDR3 reads TGTGCCAGCAGCCCTTTACTGACAGGGACGAACATTCAGTACTTC. Protein sequence: CASSPLLTGTNIQYF.

The rearrangement joins TRBV11-2 to TRBJ2-6, with 14 positions matching TRBD2. The J segment lost 0 bases and the V segment lost 5 bases, leaving 3 bases of the junction unmatched. The germline CDR1 and CDR2 sequences are SGHAT and FQNNGV. CDR3 length equals 18 residues. As DNA, the CDR3 is TGTGCCAGCAGCCCGGGACTAGCGGGAGTCTCTGGGGCCAACGTCCTGACTTTC. It is translated as CASSPGLAGVSGANVLTF.

This rearrangement joins TRBV2 to TRBJ1-2; the D gene is possibly TRBD1 (5 bases). Per germline, CDR1 SNHLY and CDR2 FYNNEI. V was shortened by 5 bases and J by 8 bases, with 18 bases between the two germline ends. CDR3 length equals 14 residues. The CDR3 loop reads CASSRDEDPGGYTF. The CDR3 DNA follows: TGTGCCAGCAGTAGGGACGAGGACCCGGGAGGCTACACCTTC.

A remark on this clone: Other DNA sequences within the sample encode an identical CDR3. The chain joins TRBV9 to TRBJ1-2; D ambiguous. Looked up from germline, CDR1 is SGDLS and CDR2 is YYNGEE. Trimming took 0 bases from V and 2 from J, leaving 8 bases between them. The CDR3 totals 14 residues. The CDR3 is CASSVEAGNYGYTF. In DNA form, the CDR3 reads TGTGCCAGCAGCGTAGAAGCAGGCAACTATGGCTACACCTTC. Together with reference TRBV9 and TRBJ1-2, the CDR3 gives the full variable domain: DSGVTQTPKHLITATGQRVTLRCSPRSGDLSVYWYQQSLDQGLQFLIQYYNGEERAKGNILERFSAQQFPDLHSELNLSSLELGDSALYFCASSVEAGNYGYTFGSGTRLTVV.

The chain links TRBV2 to TRBJ1-3; D gene uncertain. The CDR3 is 13 amino acids. Trimming took off 5 bases at V and 4 bases at J, with 9 bases between the two ends. CDR1 is SNHLY and CDR2 is FYNNEI in the germline V gene. The CDR3 reads CASSFREGNTIYF. Written as DNA, the CDR3 is TGTGCCAGCAGTTTCAGAGAGGGAAACACCATATATTTT.

The chain has TRBV6-5 and TRBJ1-2; TRBD1 is a possible D gene (5 bases). Trimming pared 3 bases from V and 5 bases from J, leaving 13 bases between. Germline CDR1 reads MNHEY; CDR2 reads SVGAGI. CDR3 length: 14 residues. The DNA of the CDR3 is TGTGCCAGCAGTTATCGCGGGGCCTTATATGGCTACACCTTC. Translation gives CASSYRGALYGYTF.

This clone was detected a few times. The rearrangement uses TRBV30 and TRBJ2-7; D gene ambiguous. CDR1 GTSNPN and CDR2 SVGIG come from the germline V gene (reference sequence). The CDR3 covers 10 residues. V lost 0 bases and J 7 bases, leaving 4 bases between the germline ends. For the CDR3, the DNA is TGTGCCTGGAGTGTGCGTGAGCAGTACTTC. Its protein is CAWSVREQYF.

J is TRBJ2-7 and V is TRBV4-3; 7 bases line up with TRBD2. The CDR3 has 15 residues. The V gene's germline CDR1 is LGHNA and CDR2 YSLEER. With V trimmed by 0 bases and J by 3 bases, 5 bases remained unmatched. The CDR3 protein is CASSQDLAGFYEQYF. CDR3 DNA: TGCGCCAGCAGCCAAGATTTAGCGGGTTTCTACGAGCAGTACTTC.

The chain recombines TRBV27 with TRBJ1-1; a possible D gene is TRBD1 (5 bases). Trimming left V 4 bases short and J 8 bases short, with 11 bases between. The CDR3 has 12 amino acids. Per germline, CDR1 MNHEY and CDR2 SMNVEV (reference sequence). CDR3 in DNA: TGTGCCAGCAGTTACGTGGGGGGGGAAGCTTTCTTT. The encoded protein is CASSYVGGEAFF.

The DNA of the CDR3 is TGCAGTGCAGACAGGGTGAACGGCTACACCTTC. Its protein is CSADRVNGYTF. The chain is built from TRBV20-1 and TRBJ1-2; 7 nucleotides align to TRBD1. V gave up 6 bases and J gave up 8 bases; unmatched junction bases: 6. CDR1 and CDR2 from the germline V gene are DFQATT and SNEGSKA (reference sequence). There are 11 residues in the CDR3.

The rearrangement joins TRBV19 to TRBJ1-4, with D possibly TRBD1 on 5 matching bases. The CDR3 consists of 15 residues. Germline V CDR1 and CDR2: LNHDA, SQIVND (reference sequence). The germline V and J ends were trimmed by 2 bases and 5 bases, with 12 bases remaining between them. The CDR3 loop is CASSISGTDNEKLFF. Here the CDR3 DNA reads TGTGCCAGTAGTATATCCGGGACGGACAATGAAAAACTGTTTTTT.

The rearrangement links TRBV9 to TRBJ2-2, with 8 nucleotides matching TRBD1. J was trimmed by 4 bases and V by 0 bases; bases with no gene match: 5. This CDR3 has 16 amino acids. The V gene's germline CDR1 is SGDLS and CDR2 YYNGEE. The CDR3 bases are TGTGCCAGCAGCGTAGCAGGGGGCGAGGGCACCGGGGAGCTGTTTTTT. Protein product: CASSVAGGEGTGELFF.

The V and J genes are TRBV19 and TRBJ2-2; D might be TRBD1 (6 bases). CDR1 and CDR2 from the germline V gene are LNHDA and SQIVND (reference sequence). The CDR3 is 15 residues long. The V gene lost 3 bases and the J gene lost 3 bases, with 11 bases spanning the gap. The CDR3 is CASSIVGGDTGELFF. CDR3 DNA: TGTGCCAGTAGTATCGTAGGGGGAGACACCGGGGAGCTGTTTTTT. The whole variable domain, remainder taken from reference TRBV19 and TRBJ2-2, is DGGITQSPKYLFRKEGQNVTLSCEQNLNHDAMYWYRQDPGQGLRLIYYSQIVNDFQKGDIAEGYSVSREKKESFPLTVTSAQKNPTAFYLCASSIVGGDTGELFFGEGSRLTVL.

The rearrangement links TRBV2 to TRBJ1-2; D unresolved. The CDR3 consists of 15 residues. CDR1 and CDR2 from the germline V gene are SNHLY and FYNNEI. V lost 2 bases and J lost 3, with 13 bases in between. The CDR3 nucleotides read TGTGCCAGCAGTGAATCGAGGCTCCTGCACTATGGCTACACCTTC. Translation gives CASSESRLLHYGYTF.

In the case of this clone: This may come from a read error, since a much larger clone is one base off. The V call is TRBV4-1, the J call TRBJ2-5, with D possibly matching TRBD1 (6 bases). There are 15 residues in the CDR3. CDR1 and CDR2 from the germline V gene are MGHRA and YSYEKL. Trimming left V 1 base short and J 5 bases short, with 14 bases between. The CDR3 coding sequence is TGCGCCAGCAGCCAAGGACCGACAGGTTGGGAGACCCAGTACTTC. It encodes CASSQGPTGWETQYF.